This T cell receptor (beta chain) comes out of a study of post-analysis software for immune sequencing data. Study-wide points: Among multiple sclerosis patients, normalized Chao1 diversity was significantly below that of controls. Patients carried four or five TRBV segments more frequently than controls did, and TRBV5-6, TRBV5-1 and TRBV20-1 were among them. Strong co-clustering by F measure linked samples that shared a preparation batch.

Trimming removed 4 bases from V and 5 bases from J; junction bases left unmatched: 10. CDR3 length: 14 residues. The germline V gene has CDR1 SQVTM and CDR2 ANQGSEA. This clonotype was observed many times. Its antigen is unidentified. Included in the TCR beta cDNA libraries were unique molecular identifiers. The yield from around 1 to 10 million T cells was 500,000 or so cDNA molecules in total. TCRdb re-called the PCR reads with MiXCR, one entry per CDR3 protein. The sample contains roughly 800,000 distinct CDR3 sequences, approximately 30% of which appear only once. The chain combines TRBV29-1 with TRBJ2-5; TRBD2 agrees at 7 bases. The sequenced sample was blood. The sequence was obtained from a girl between 5 and 17 years old with multiple sclerosis. CDR3 sequence: CSVGASGPRETQYF. DNA of the CDR3: TGCAGCGTTGGGGCTAGCGGTCCCAGGGAGACCCAGTACTTC. Variable domain in full (rest from reference TRBV29-1 and TRBJ2-5): SAVISQKPSRDICQRGTSLTIQCQVDSQVTMMFWYRQQPGQSLTLIATANQGSEATYESGFVIDKFPISRPNLTFSTLTVSNMSPEDSSIYLCSVGASGPRETQYFGPGTRLLVL.